A single sample is the source of the 14 T cell receptor beta chains below, sequenced in a study of radiotherapy plus CTLA-4 blockade in lung cancer (dated by TCRdb to 2016 to 2019). Library preparation used the immunoSEQ multiplex PCR assay. Imported from immuneACCESS, the table was reduced by TCRdb to in-frame sequences with V and J called. These copies leave out some clones; in studies compared against another copy, an unresolved V gene accounts for under half, and the cause of the remainder is not known. This sample comprises about 87,000 clones, around 90% of them detected only once. The ten largest clones capture 16% of the sample. The sequenced sample was peripheral blood, obtained from a patient treated with radiotherapy plus ipilimumab. These receptors were taken from a human donor with non-small cell lung cancer that progressed on radiotherapy plus ipilimumab.

The chain links TRBV7-6 to TRBJ2-7; TRBD1 might be the D (5 bases). Trimming removed 4 bases at V and 2 bases at J, with 12 bases between. CDR1 and CDR2 from the germline V gene are SGHVS and FNYEAQ. CDR3 size: 14 residues. This chain's CDR3 is CASSWKTETYEQYF. The CDR3 region has the DNA TGTGCCAGCAGCTGGAAGACAGAAACCTACGAGCAGTACTTC. Full variable domain (outside the CDR3, taken from reference TRBV7-6 and TRBJ2-7): GAGVSQSPRYKVTKRGQDVALRCDPISGHVSLYWYRQALGQGPEFLTYFNYEAQQDKSGLPNDRFSAERPEGSISTLTIQRTEQRDSAMYRCASSWKTETYEQYFGPGTRLTVT.

The chain couples TRBV5-4 to TRBJ2-2; TRBD1 agrees at 7 bases. V lost 4 bases to trimming and J lost 2 bases; unmatched junction nucleotides: 8. The CDR3 is 16 amino acids. Germline V gene lookup returns CDR1 SGHNT and CDR2 YYREEE (reference sequence). CDR3: CASSPPGQFNTGELFF. The CDR3 DNA is TGTGCCAGCAGCCCACCGGGACAGTTTAACACCGGGGAGCTGTTTTTT.

V and J are TRBV5-1 and TRBJ2-2; no reliable D call. V was cut by 6 bases and J by 0 bases, with 9 bases left in between. The CDR3 runs to 14 residues. Looked up from germline, CDR1 is SGHRS and CDR2 is YFSETQ. DNA of the CDR3: TGCGCCAGCACTTGGGCGACGAACACCGGGGAGCTGTTTTTT. Its protein product is CASTWATNTGELFF.

The CDR3 reads CASSLGASGSRKQYF. The CDR3 nucleotides are TGTGCCAGCAGCTTAGGGGCTAGCGGGTCCCGGAAGCAGTACTTC. This chain links TRBV7-2 with TRBJ2-7; 8 positions agree with TRBD2. This CDR3 has 15 residues. Trimming at V came to 1 base and at J to 8 bases, leaving 10 bases not matched to a gene. Germline lookup yields CDR1 SGHTA and CDR2 FQGNSA. Full variable domain (remainder filled in from reference TRBV7-2 and TRBJ2-7): GAGVSQSPSNKVTEKGKDVELRCDPISGHTALYWYRQSLGQGLEFLIYFQGNSAPDKSGLPSDRFSAERTGGSVSTLTIQRTQQEDSAVYLCASSLGASGSRKQYFGPGTRLTVT.

The J gene is TRBJ2-5, the V gene TRBV11-3; 8 positions match TRBD1. Germline CDR1 SGHNT, CDR2 YENEEA. Unmatched junction bases numbered 0, after V lost 1 base and J lost 2 bases. This CDR3 has 14 residues. In DNA, the CDR3 is TGTGCCAGCAGCTTAGGACAGGGGCAAGAGACCCAGTACTTC. This codes for CASSLGQGQETQYF.

This chain links TRBV30 with TRBJ2-3; unclear D gene. V lost 0 bases to trimming and J lost 1 base, with 11 bases between them. The CDR3 is 15 residues long. Germline CDR1 GTSNPN, CDR2 SVGIG (reference sequence). The CDR3 sequence is CAWSVWAGRTDTQYF. The CDR3 DNA is TGTGCCTGGAGTGTTTGGGCAGGCCGCACAGATACGCAGTATTTT.

This clone was detected only a few times. The chain links TRBV19 to TRBJ1-5; possible D gene TRBD1, 5 bases. The CDR3 length is 14 residues. V was cut by 6 bases and J by 2 bases, with 11 bases left in between. From germline, CDR1 is LNHDA and CDR2 SQIVND (reference sequence). The CDR3 spells CASRPGPGNQPQHF. CDR3 in DNA: TGTGCCAGTAGACCGGGACCGGGCAATCAGCCCCAGCATTTT.

The chain carries TRBV28 and TRBJ1-2; TRBD1 aligns across 8 bases. The V gene's germline CDR1 is MDHEN and CDR2 SYDVKM. V trimming: 8 bases; J trimming: 4 bases; junction bases outside the gene matches: 12. This CDR3 spans 15 amino acids. The CDR3 nucleotides are TGTGCCAGCCGTAAGGGGAGACAGGGGCCCTATGGCTACACCTTC. It codes for CASRKGRQGPYGYTF.

The chain joins TRBV7-2 to TRBJ2-1; no clear D gene. The CDR3 extends over 12 amino acids. Germline CDR1 SGHTA, CDR2 FQGNSA. The V gene lost 1 base and the J gene lost 13 bases, with 11 bases spanning the gap. The CDR3 loop is CASSLGSKNQFF. The DNA for the CDR3 is TGTGCCAGCAGCTTAGGATCCAAAAATCAGTTCTTC. The full variable domain, rest sourced from reference TRBV7-2 and TRBJ2-1, is GAGVSQSPSNKVTEKGKDVELRCDPISGHTALYWYRQSLGQGLEFLIYFQGNSAPDKSGLPSDRFSAERTGGSVSTLTIQRTQQEDSAVYLCASSLGSKNQFFGPGTRLTVL.

V and J are TRBV18 and TRBJ2-2; the D gene is possibly TRBD2 (5 bases). The germline CDR1 and CDR2 sequences are KGHSH and LQKENI. With 2 bases removed from V and 4 bases from J, the gap between germline ends came to 14 bases. The CDR3 consists of 16 residues. The CDR3 coding sequence is TGTGCCAGCTCACCAAGCCGGAGCGCGGGCACCGGGGAGCTGTTTTTT. It codes for CASSPSRSAGTGELFF. Full variable domain (outside the CDR3, taken from reference TRBV18 and TRBJ2-2): NAGVMQNPRHLVRRRGQEARLRCSPMKGHSHVYWYRQLPEEGLKFMVYLQKENIIDESGMPKERFSAEFPKEGPSILRIQQVVRGDSAAYFCASSPSRSAGTGELFFGEGSRLTVL.

This clone was seen only once. The V gene is TRBV18, the J gene TRBJ1-2, with TRBD1 matching over 10 bases. The length of the CDR3 is 15 residues. The germline gives CDR1 KGHSH, CDR2 LQKENI. V lost 4 bases to trimming and J lost 4 bases; unmatched junction nucleotides: 6. CDR3 in amino acids: CASSLRDRGPYGYTF. The CDR3 DNA follows: TGTGCCAGCTCACTTAGGGACAGGGGTCCCTATGGCTACACCTTC.

The V gene is TRBV2, the J gene TRBJ2-7, with D uncertain. This CDR3 is 14 amino acids long. Germline lookup yields CDR1 SNHLY and CDR2 FYNNEI. V was shortened by 3 bases and J by 2 bases, with 11 bases between the two germline ends. CDR3 bases: TGTGCCAGCAGTGACCTCGCTGGGACCTACGAGCAGTACTTC. This gives the protein CASSDLAGTYEQYF. The whole variable domain, filled in from reference TRBV2 and TRBJ2-7, reads EPEVTQTPSHQVTQMGQEVILRCVPISNHLYFYWYRQILGQKVEFLVSFYNNEISEKSEIFDDQFSVERPDGSNFTLKIRSTKLEDSAMYFCASSDLAGTYEQYFGPGTRLTVT.

The chain has TRBV5-1 and TRBJ1-1, with D perhaps TRBD1 (5 bases). Germline V gene sequence: CDR1 SGHRS, CDR2 YFSETQ. V gave up 6 bases and J gave up 4 bases, with 19 bases separating them. The CDR3 is 15 residues long. The CDR3 bases are TGCGCCAGCACCCAAGTTGGGGGGGGGAGCACTGAAGCTTTCTTT. Its translation is CASTQVGGGSTEAFF.

The V and J genes are TRBV5-1 and TRBJ1-1; the D is unclear. Germline V lookup: CDR1 SGHRS, CDR2 YFSETQ. Trimming left V 4 bases short and J 1 base short, with 8 bases between. The CDR3 consists of 13 residues. The CDR3 here is CASSPDSNTEAFF. CDR3 in DNA: TGCGCCAGCAGCCCGGACTCGAACACTGAAGCTTTCTTT.